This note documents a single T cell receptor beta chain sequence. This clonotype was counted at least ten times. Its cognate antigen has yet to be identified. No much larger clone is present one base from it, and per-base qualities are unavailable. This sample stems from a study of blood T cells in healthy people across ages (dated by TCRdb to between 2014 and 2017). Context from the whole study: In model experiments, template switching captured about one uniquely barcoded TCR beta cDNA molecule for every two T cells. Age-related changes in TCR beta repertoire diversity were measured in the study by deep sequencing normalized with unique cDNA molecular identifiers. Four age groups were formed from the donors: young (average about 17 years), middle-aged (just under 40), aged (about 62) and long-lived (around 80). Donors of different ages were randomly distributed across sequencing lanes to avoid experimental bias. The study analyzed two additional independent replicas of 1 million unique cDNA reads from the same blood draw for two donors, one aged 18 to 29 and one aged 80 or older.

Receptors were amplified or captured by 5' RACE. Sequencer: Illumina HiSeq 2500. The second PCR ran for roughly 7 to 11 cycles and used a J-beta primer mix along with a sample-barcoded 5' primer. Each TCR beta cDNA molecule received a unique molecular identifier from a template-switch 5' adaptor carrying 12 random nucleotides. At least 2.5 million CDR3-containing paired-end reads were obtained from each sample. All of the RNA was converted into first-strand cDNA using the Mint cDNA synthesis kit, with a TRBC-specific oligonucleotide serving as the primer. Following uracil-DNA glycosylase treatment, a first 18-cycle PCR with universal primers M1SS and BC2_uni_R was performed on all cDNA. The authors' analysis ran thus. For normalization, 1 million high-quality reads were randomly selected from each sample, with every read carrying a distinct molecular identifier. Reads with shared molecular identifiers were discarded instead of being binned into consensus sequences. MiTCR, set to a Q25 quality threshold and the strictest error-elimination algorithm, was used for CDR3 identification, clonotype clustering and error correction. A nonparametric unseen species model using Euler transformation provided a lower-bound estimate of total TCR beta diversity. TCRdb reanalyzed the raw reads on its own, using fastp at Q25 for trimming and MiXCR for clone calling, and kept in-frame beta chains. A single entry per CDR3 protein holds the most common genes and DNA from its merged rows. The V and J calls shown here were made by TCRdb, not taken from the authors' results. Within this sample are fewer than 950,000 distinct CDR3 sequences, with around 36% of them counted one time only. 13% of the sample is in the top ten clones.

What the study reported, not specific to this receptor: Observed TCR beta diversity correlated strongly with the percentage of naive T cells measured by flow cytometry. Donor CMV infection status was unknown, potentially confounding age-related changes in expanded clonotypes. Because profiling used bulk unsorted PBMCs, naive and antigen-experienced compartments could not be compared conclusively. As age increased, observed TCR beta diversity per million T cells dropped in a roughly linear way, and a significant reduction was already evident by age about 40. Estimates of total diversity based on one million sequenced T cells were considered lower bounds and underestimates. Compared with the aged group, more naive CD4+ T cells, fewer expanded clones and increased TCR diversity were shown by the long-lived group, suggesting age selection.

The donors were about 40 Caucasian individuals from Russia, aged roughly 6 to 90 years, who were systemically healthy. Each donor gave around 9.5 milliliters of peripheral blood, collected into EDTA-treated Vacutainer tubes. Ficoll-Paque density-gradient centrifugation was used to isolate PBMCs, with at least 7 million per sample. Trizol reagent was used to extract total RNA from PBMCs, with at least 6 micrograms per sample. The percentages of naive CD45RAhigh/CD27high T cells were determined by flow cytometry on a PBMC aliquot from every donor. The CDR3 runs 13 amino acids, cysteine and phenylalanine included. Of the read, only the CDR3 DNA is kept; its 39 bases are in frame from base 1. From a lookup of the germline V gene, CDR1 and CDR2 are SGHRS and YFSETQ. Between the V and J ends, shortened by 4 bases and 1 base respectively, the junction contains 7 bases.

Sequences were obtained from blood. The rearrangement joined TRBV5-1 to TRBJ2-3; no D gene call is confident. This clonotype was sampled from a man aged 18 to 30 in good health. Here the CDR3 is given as CASSPPRTDTQYF. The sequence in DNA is TGCGCCAGCAGCCCCCCTCGCACAGATACGCAGTATTTT.